These 31 T cell receptor beta chains originate from one sample sequenced in a study of OX40 agonist ivuxolimab in advanced cancers. Method: immunoSEQ multiplex PCR; TCRdb's copy keeps in-frame clones and lacks some. The sample lists some 79,000 clones, around nine tenths seen once, with more than 0.4% in the top ten. This specimen was CD4+ or CD8+ T cells sorted from blood, taken in a trial of the OX40 agonist ivuxolimab. Receptors were obtained from an adult with an advanced solid tumor such as melanoma, head and neck, liver or kidney cancer.

V gene TRBV7-2 combines with J gene TRBJ1-6; possibly TRBD1 for D (5 bases). Trimming took off 0 bases at V and 7 bases at J, with 10 bases between the two ends. The CDR3 extends over 15 amino acids. Germline CDR1 SGHTA, CDR2 FQGNSA. CDR3 DNA: TGTGCCAGCAGCTTAGCAGGGGAAATAAATTCACCCCTCCACTTT. Protein product: CASSLAGEINSPLHF.

This clone was recorded once. The chain employs TRBV5-1 and TRBJ1-1, with TRBD1 as a possible D gene (6 bases). Trimming shortened V by 3 bases and J by 1 base, and 10 bases separated the two germline ends. The V gene's germline CDR1 is SGHRS and CDR2 YFSETQ. The CDR3 runs to 14 residues. For the CDR3, the DNA is TGCGCCAGCAGCTCACAGGGATCGAACACTGAAGCTTTCTTT. Its protein is CASSSQGSNTEAFF.

The V and J genes are TRBV6-5 and TRBJ2-6; D is unresolved. CDR1 is MNHEY, CDR2 SVGAGI, per germline. The CDR3 loop spans 15 amino acids. The V gene lost 2 bases and the J gene lost 3 bases, with 8 bases spanning the gap. The CDR3 here is CASSYEGNGANVLTF. CDR3 coding DNA: TGTGCCAGCAGTTACGAAGGGAATGGGGCCAACGTCCTGACTTTC.

This sequence joins TRBV2 and TRBJ1-4, with D unclear. The CDR3 is 15 amino acids. Trimming cost V 4 bases and J 7 bases, with 16 bases left between them. CDR1 is SNHLY and CDR2 is FYNNEI in the germline V gene. The CDR3 nucleotides are TGTGCCAGCAGTGGTAGTGGAATTGTGAGTGAAAAACTGTTTTTT. It yields the protein CASSGSGIVSEKLFF.

J is TRBJ1-2 and V is TRBV28; D call uncertain. This CDR3 region has 15 residues. Looked up from germline, CDR1 is MDHEN and CDR2 is SYDVKM. The V end lost 2 bases, the J end lost 0 bases, and 10 bases lay between the germline ends. Here the CDR3 DNA reads TGTGCCAGCAGTTTAGCCGCCAGGTCTAACTATGGCTACACCTTC. It specifies CASSLAARSNYGYTF.

The gene calls are TRBV6-5 and TRBJ1-2; 7 positions agree with TRBD1. Unmatched junction bases numbered 9, after V lost 4 bases and J lost 7 bases. CDR1 and CDR2 (germline): MNHEY, SVGAGI. The CDR3 has 14 amino acids. This CDR3 is CASSSGGFSSGYTF. CDR3 coding DNA: TGTGCCAGCAGTTCAGGGGGATTCTCCTCTGGCTACACCTTC.

This chain joins TRBV7-9 and TRBJ1-1, with D perhaps matching TRBD1 (6 bases). The V end was cut by 4 bases, the J end by 11 bases, with 20 bases between. Germline V gene data show CDR1 as SEHNR and CDR2 as FQNEAQ (reference sequence). This CDR3 spans 14 amino acids. The CDR3 DNA sequence: TGTGCCAGCAGCTGGCAGGGGAGGCATGAAGAGGCTTTCTTT. This codes for CASSWQGRHEEAFF.

This clone appeared a single time. This chain links TRBV27 with TRBJ2-7; 11 bases are a match to TRBD2. The CDR3 sequence is 20 residues long. Germline loops: CDR1 MNHEY, CDR2 SMNVEV (reference sequence). The ends lost 5 bases at V and 3 bases at J; junction bases unmatched: 21. CDR3 loop: CASSPNRARSSGRGVYEQYF. CDR3 nucleotide sequence: TGTGCCAGCAGTCCCAACAGGGCGCGGAGTAGCGGGAGGGGGGTCTACGAGCAGTACTTC.

This chain connects TRBV5-6 to TRBJ2-4, with D uncertain. The CDR3 extends over 16 amino acids. Germline CDR1 reads SGHDT; CDR2 reads YYEEEE. V was pared by 2 bases and J by 0 bases, with 12 bases between. The CDR3 DNA sequence: TGTGCCAGCAGCTTTCAGACGACCCTAGCCAAAAACATTCAGTACTTC. It encodes CASSFQTTLAKNIQYF.

This rearrangement joins TRBV27 to TRBJ1-1; D not certain. The CDR3 covers 12 residues. V gave up 4 bases and J gave up 5 bases, with 8 bases separating them. Germline V gene lookup returns CDR1 MNHEY and CDR2 SMNVEV (reference sequence). This CDR3 reads CASSSGGTEAFF. The CDR3 nucleotides are TGTGCCAGCAGTTCAGGCGGAACTGAAGCTTTCTTT.

The count of this clone is one. The rearrangement joins TRBV6-1 to TRBJ2-5; TRBD2 matches 13 bases. The V segment lost 2 bases and the J segment 5 bases; nucleotides outside the gene matches: 8. CDR3 length: 17 amino acids. The germline V gene encodes CDR1 MNHNS and CDR2 SASEGT. The CDR3 nucleotides are TGTGCCAGCAGTGAACCCCAACTAGCGGGAGGGCCGGAGACCCAGTACTTC. Protein product: CASSEPQLAGGPETQYF.

In its sample, this clone ranks as medium-sized. The CDR3 coding sequence is TGTGCCAGCAGCCCCAGGGGCAGCGGCTACAATGAGCAGTTCTTC. This translates into CASSPRGSGYNEQFF. The chain uses TRBV7-9 and TRBJ2-1; TRBD1 might be the D (6 bases). Germline CDR1 is SEHNR and CDR2 is FQNEAQ (reference sequence). The CDR3 is 15 amino acids. Trimming pared 5 bases from V and 3 bases from J, leaving 14 bases between. The full variable domain, rest sourced from reference TRBV7-9 and TRBJ2-1, is DTGVSQNPRHKITKRGQNVTFRCDPISEHNRLYWYRQTLGQGPEFLTYFQNEAQLEKSRLLSDRFSAERPKGSFSTLEIQRTEQGDSAMYLCASSPRGSGYNEQFFGPGTRLTVL.

The CDR3 loop is CASQLVGAYGYTF. CDR3 in DNA: TGTGCCAGCCAATTAGTAGGGGCCTATGGCTACACCTTC. The V call is TRBV7-2, the J call TRBJ1-2; TRBD1 is a possible D gene (5 bases). Per the germline V gene, CDR1 is SGHTA and CDR2 is FQGNSA. The V end lost 8 bases, the J end lost 4 bases, and 14 bases lay between the germline ends. This CDR3 comprises 13 residues.

The chain links TRBV19 to TRBJ1-1; D might be TRBD1 (5 bases). The length of the CDR3 is 15 residues. Germline CDR1 LNHDA, CDR2 SQIVND (reference sequence). V was shortened by 5 bases and J by 0 bases, with 13 bases between the two germline ends. The CDR3: CASSATQVLNTEAFF. DNA for the CDR3: TGTGCCAGTAGTGCGACACAGGTTCTGAACACTGAAGCTTTCTTT.

The CDR3 DNA reads TGTGCCAGCAGGCCTACAGGAATTCCCACTAATGAAAAACTGTTTTTT. Translated: CASRPTGIPTNEKLFF. The gene calls are TRBV12-1 and TRBJ1-4; the D call TRBD1 from the table was never checked on the DNA. TRBV12-1 is annotated as a pseudogene. The CDR3 spans 16 residues.

CDR3 in amino acids: CASSMGQGQNYGYTF. The CDR3 DNA is TGTGCCAGTAGTATGGGGCAGGGACAGAACTATGGCTACACCTTC. This chain connects TRBV19 to TRBJ1-2; 7 nucleotides align to TRBD1. CDR1 is LNHDA and CDR2 is SQIVND in the germline V gene (reference sequence). This CDR3 is built from 15 residues. The V segment lost 3 bases and the J segment 2 bases; nucleotides outside the gene matches: 6.

The chain combines TRBV19 with TRBJ2-7, with a tentative D call TRBD1 (6 bases). Per the germline V gene, CDR1 is LNHDA and CDR2 is SQIVND (reference sequence). The CDR3 covers 13 residues. Trimming cost V 6 bases and J 4 bases, with 13 bases left between them. The CDR3 DNA is TGTGCCAGTAGCAGGGGTTGGGAATACGAGCAGTACTTC. This encodes CASSRGWEYEQYF.

The rearrangement links TRBV19 to TRBJ1-1; D might be TRBD1 (5 bases). The CDR3 extends over 14 amino acids. Deletions cut 2 bases from V and 5 bases from J, with 12 bases between. Germline V gene data show CDR1 as LNHDA and CDR2 as SQIVND (reference sequence). The CDR3 DNA sequence: TGTGCCAGTAGTATAAGGGGCAGGGCTACTGAAGCTTTCTTT. Translation: CASSIRGRATEAFF.

V is TRBV6-6 and J is TRBJ1-1; a possible D gene is TRBD1 (5 bases). Germline CDR1 is MNHNY and CDR2 is SVGAGI (reference sequence). Trimming cost V 7 bases and J 0 bases, with 12 bases left between them. The CDR3 consists of 14 residues. DNA for the CDR3: TGTGCCAGCACTAAGGGACTGCTGAACACTGAAGCTTTCTTT. It is translated as CASTKGLLNTEAFF.

V usage is TRBV6-5 and J usage is TRBJ2-7, with 9 bases matching TRBD1. With V trimmed by 4 bases and J by 5 bases, 9 bases remained unmatched. Germline values: CDR1 MNHEY, CDR2 SVGAGI. This CDR3 is 15 amino acids long. The CDR3 region has the DNA TGTGCCAGCAGTTCCCACCGGGGACAGGGTCACGAGCAGTACTTC. Translating gives CASSSHRGQGHEQYF.

The rearrangement links TRBV29-1 to TRBJ2-3, with 10 bases that match TRBD2. This CDR3 contains 14 residues. Germline loops: CDR1 SQVTM, CDR2 ANQGSEA. The V gene end was trimmed by 6 bases and the J gene end by 7 bases; junction bases not matched to a gene: 10. The DNA of the CDR3 is TGCAGCGTCGGACTAGCGGTTGGGAGGTATACGCAGTATTTT. It is translated as CSVGLAVGRYTQYF.

V usage is TRBV27 and J usage is TRBJ1-2; D not certain. V was trimmed by 2 bases and J by 4 bases, leaving 14 bases between them. Germline V gene data show CDR1 as MNHEY and CDR2 as SMNVEV (reference sequence). This CDR3 spans 15 amino acids. As DNA, the CDR3 is TGTGCCAGCAGTTTAATGGGCGGGGTAGGCTATGGCTACACCTTC. It codes for CASSLMGGVGYGYTF.

The chain is built from TRBV5-1 and TRBJ2-5; 8 bases fit TRBD2. This CDR3 spans 15 amino acids. Germline loops: CDR1 SGHRS, CDR2 YFSETQ. Trimming removed 6 bases from V and 5 bases from J; junction bases left unmatched: 12. CDR3 amino acids: CASIIGSGSGETQYF. The CDR3 nucleotides read TGCGCCAGCATCATCGGCAGCGGGAGCGGTGAGACCCAGTACTTC.

This chain joins TRBV19 and TRBJ2-1; 9 bases are a match to TRBD2. This CDR3 region has 14 residues. Trimming removed 5 bases from V and 6 bases from J; junction bases left unmatched: 5. The germline V gene has CDR1 LNHDA and CDR2 SQIVND (reference sequence). CDR3: CASSLGLASNEQFF. The CDR3 bases are TGTGCCAGTAGTCTAGGACTAGCGTCCAATGAGCAGTTCTTC.

The chain uses TRBV4-2 and TRBJ2-5, with TRBD1 identical over 8 bases. Trimming cost V 6 bases and J 3 bases; bases outside gene matches: 3. CDR1 and CDR2 from the germline V gene are LGHNA and YNFKEQ. This CDR3 spans 13 amino acids. The CDR3 protein is CASRQTGEETQYF. The DNA of the CDR3 is TGTGCCAGCAGACAGACAGGGGAAGAGACCCAGTACTTC.

The chain uses TRBV2 and TRBJ1-6, with a tentative D call TRBD1 (6 bases). Germline CDR1 is SNHLY and CDR2 is FYNNEI. This CDR3 is built from 15 residues. V was trimmed by 5 bases and J by 3 bases, leaving 11 bases between them. Here the CDR3 reads CASSPQGDYNSPLHF. CDR3 coding DNA: TGTGCCAGCAGTCCACAGGGCGACTATAATTCACCCCTCCACTTT.

This clone showed up just a few times. This chain links TRBV11-2 with TRBJ1-3, with D possibly TRBD1 on 6 matching bases. CDR1 and CDR2 (germline): SGHAT, FQNNGV. The CDR3 length is 15 residues. V dropped 3 bases and J dropped 0 bases, with 9 bases sitting between them. In DNA, the CDR3 is TGTGCCAGCAGCTTCCAAGGGGGCTCTGGAAACACCATATATTTT. Its protein is CASSFQGGSGNTIYF.

The genes are TRBV15 and TRBJ1-4; D is possibly TRBD1 (5 bases). The CDR3 totals 16 residues. Germline CDR1 and CDR2: LNHNV and YYDKDF (reference sequence). V gave up 0 bases and J gave up 2 bases, with 10 bases separating them. The CDR3 nucleotides are TGTGCCACCAGCAGAGATGGGGCCCGTACTAATGAAAAACTGTTTTTT. It specifies CATSRDGARTNEKLFF.

This chain's CDR3 is CSAGTLEAFF. The CDR3 nucleotides read TGCAGTGCTGGGACTCTGGAAGCTTTCTTT. The genes are TRBV20-1 and TRBJ1-1, with a tentative D call TRBD1 (5 bases). The CDR3 has 10 amino acids. V was pared by 5 bases and J by 8 bases, with 9 bases between. The germline CDR1 and CDR2 sequences are DFQATT and SNEGSKA (reference sequence).

This clone was counted once. The chain is built from TRBV10-3 and TRBJ2-7; D gene ambiguous. Trimming took 4 bases from V and 3 from J, leaving 10 bases between them. Germline CDR1 reads ENHRY; CDR2 reads SYGVKD. The CDR3 spans 13 residues. The CDR3 protein is CAISVGTNYEQYF. In DNA form, the CDR3 reads TGTGCCATCAGTGTAGGCACAAACTACGAGCAGTACTTC.

The CDR3 sequence: CASSIRGMNTEAFF. For the CDR3, the DNA is TGTGCCAGTAGTATCAGGGGTATGAACACTGAAGCTTTCTTT. The genes are TRBV19 and TRBJ1-1, with a possible D match to TRBD1 (6 bases). Trimming removed 3 bases from V and 0 bases from J, with 8 bases in between. The CDR3 runs 14 residues. The germline gives CDR1 LNHDA, CDR2 SQIVND (reference sequence).